This T cell receptor beta chain was sequenced during a study of T cell responses to AZD1222 COVID-19 vaccine (dated by TCRdb to about 2021). A note on the overall study: AZD1222 recipients with second doses at about 4 weeks or about 12 weeks were pooled, because spike-specific TCR depth and breadth did not differ between schedules. A total of 233 trial participants underwent TCR sequencing, of whom 207 received two doses of AZD1222 and about 25 received two doses of the MenACWY control vaccine. Trial participants were enrolled by age into 18-55, 56-69 and 70-plus year subgroups, with about 150, 28 and 57 TCR-sequenced participants respectively.

Trimming removed 4 bases from V and 6 bases from J, leaving 22 bases between the germline ends. The CDR3 measures 16 amino acids from cysteine to phenylalanine. CDR3 DNA is the only sequence kept; it has 48 bases, read in frame from the first base. CDR1 and CDR2 were assigned from the germline V gene (reference sequence) as SGHNT and YYREEE. As regards this clone: Its antigen is currently not known. No clone much larger than this one lies a single base away; base qualities are absent.

Points the paper makes about the study in general: No day 14 peak-response samples were available, so repertoires were characterized only after the peak T cell response. In the small 56-69-year group, the increase in depth fell short of significance, most likely because of low power. Only a handful of AZD1222 recipients were SARS-CoV-2 seropositive at baseline, limiting conclusions about previously exposed vaccinees. CD4 TCRs associated with the vaccine covered the entire spike protein, and the dominant responses were in regions 160-218 and 743-854. Participants were mostly white British and included more females than males, and it was suggested by the authors that clonal diversity may have been underestimated. After two AZD1222 doses, spike-specific TCR breadth and depth were significantly higher than at day 0 and than in MenACWY recipients. Nearly half of unique spike-specific TCRs reportedly recognized epitopes outside regions mutated in the B.1.351 and B.1.1.7 variants.

The CDR3 regions of human TCRbeta chains were subjected to immunosequencing. The authors processed their data as follows. Repertoire TCRs were checked for matches against a reference library of SARS-CoV-2-specific TCRs that had been generated using the MIRA antigen-specificity platform. Breadth meant the fraction of unique TCRs that were SARS-CoV-2-associated, whereas depth meant the fraction of total T cells that were SARS-CoV-2-associated. Each spike-specific TCR was assigned to its reactive spike region and to a CD4 or CD8 class using the MIRA data. Log10-transformed breadth and depth values were compared by one-way ANOVA with Sidak's multiple comparisons tests. TCRdb took this table from immuneACCESS and kept in-frame rearrangements with V and J called. Such tables lack part of the clones; where checked against another copy, unresolved V genes explain under half of the gap, and the rest is unexplained. Clone size and the V and J calls come from that table; the DNA yielded D and trimming. Counted in this sample were about 86,000 clones; 70% to 85% of them appeared once. The top ten hold roughly 20% of the sample.

What the time point label conveys for this sample: baseline before first vaccination. Samples from vaccinated people were obtained from the UK trials COV001 and COV002, which included a single-blind randomized controlled phase 2/3 trial of AZD1222 (ChAdOx1 nCoV-19) in healthy adults. For TCRbeta chain sequencing, PBMC samples from trial participants were taken at day 0 and at day 28 after the second dose. Recombination connected TRBV5-4 to TRBJ1-1; the D gene lacks a confident call. The sequence came from an adult in good health. The sample here was peripheral blood, taken on day 0 of AZD1222 vaccination. The CDR3 region has the sequence CASSHRPSDPSAEAFF. At the DNA level, the sequence is TGTGCCAGCAGCCACCGACCAAGCGACCCGAGCGCTGAAGCTTTCTTT.